This is a list of T cell receptor beta chains from one sample in a study of cytomegalovirus exposure and HLA in healthy donors. This table comes from immunoSEQ multiplex PCR, and its TCRdb copy is limited to in-frame clones, with some not included. The sample holds approximately 190,000 clones, around 87% seen once. The specimen was PBMCs. These receptors all come from a boy between 2 and 10 years old in good health and CMV-seronegative. Both conserved end residues are part of each CDR3. Fields, in order: V gene, clone size, J gene, D gene, CDR3 DNA, CDR3 protein. D genes are given only for firm matches. Expanded clones are given a class, and other clones once, few, many or no size at all.

V: TRBV18; size: .; J: TRBJ1-2; D: .; DNA: TGTGCCAGCTCACCACCGTGGGGGACTCTAGCTAACTATGGCTACACCTTC; CDR3: CASSPPWGTLANYGYTF
V: TRBV6-1; size: .; J: TRBJ1-6; D: .; DNA: TGTGCCAGCAGTGAAACAGGGATTAATTCACCCCTCCACTTT; CDR3: CASSETGINSPLHF
V: TRBV29-1; size: .; J: TRBJ1-2; D: .; DNA: TGCAGCGCCCGGGACTTGGAGGGCTACACCTTC; CDR3: CSARDLEGYTF
V: TRBV7-8; size: .; J: TRBJ1-1; D: .; DNA: TGTGCCAGCAGCTTACACGGCAGGGTAGCCCCGTCGAACACTGAAGCTTTCTTT; CDR3: CASSLHGRVAPSNTEAFF
V: TRBV11-2; size: .; J: TRBJ2-1; D: .; DNA: TGTGCCAGCAGCTTAGTTTCTAGCCCCAATGAGCAGTTCTTC; CDR3: CASSLVSSPNEQFF
V: TRBV2; size: .; J: TRBJ2-5; D: TRBD2; DNA: TGTGCCAGCAGAGAAGGACTAGCGGGGGGGCTCGAGACCCAGTACTTC; CDR3: CASREGLAGGLETQYF
V: TRBV28; size: .; J: TRBJ2-2; D: .; DNA: TGTGCCAGCAGTTTACCCTACAGGGCGTCAGCCGGGGAGCTGTTTTTT; CDR3: CASSLPYRASAGELFF
V: TRBV9; size: .; J: TRBJ1-1; D: .; DNA: TGTGCCAGTGCACGGGGGGGACGCACTGAAGCTTTCTTT; CDR3: CASARGGRTEAFF
V: TRBV6-5; size: .; J: TRBJ2-5; D: .; DNA: TGTGCCAGCAGTTACGAGGGAGAGACCCAGTACTTC; CDR3: CASSYEGETQYF
V: TRBV28; size: .; J: TRBJ1-2; D: TRBD1; DNA: TGTGCCAGCACCCCACAGGGGATTTGGGAAGACTATGGCTACACCTTC; CDR3: CASTPQGIWEDYGYTF
V: TRBV30; size: .; J: TRBJ2-5; D: TRBD1; DNA: TGTGCCTGGAAGGGACAGGGGCCCCAAGAGACCCAGTACTTC; CDR3: CAWKGQGPQETQYF
V: TRBV5-1; size: .; J: TRBJ2-2; D: .; DNA: TGCGCCAGCAGCTCTACCGCCGGGGAGCTGTTTTTT; CDR3: CASSSTAGELFF
V: TRBV15; size: once; J: TRBJ1-6; D: .; DNA: TGTGCCACCAGCAGAGGAACAGTGAATTCACCCCTCCACTTT; CDR3: CATSRGTVNSPLHF
V: TRBV6-1; size: .; J: TRBJ1-2; D: TRBD1; DNA: TGTGCCAGCAGTGATTTCCGGGACAGAGATGGCTACACCTTC; CDR3: CASSDFRDRDGYTF
V: TRBV28; size: .; J: TRBJ1-4; D: .; DNA: TGTGCCAGCAGTCCACCACCGGGCAGGGGTAATGAAAAACTGTTTTTT; CDR3: CASSPPPGRGNEKLFF
V: TRBV18; size: .; J: TRBJ1-5; D: .; DNA: TGTGCCAGCTCACCAACAGGGCGGGATCAGCCCCAGCATTTT; CDR3: CASSPTGRDQPQHF
V: TRBV7-3; size: .; J: TRBJ1-2; D: TRBD1; DNA: TGTGCCAGCAGCCCCGGGACAGTGAATGGCTACACCTTC; CDR3: CASSPGTVNGYTF
V: TRBV6-1; size: .; J: TRBJ2-5; D: TRBD1; DNA: TGTGCCAGCAGTGAGGACAGGGGGAAGGGAGAGACCCAGTACTTC; CDR3: CASSEDRGKGETQYF
V: TRBV27; size: .; J: TRBJ2-5; D: TRBD2; DNA: TGTGCCAGCAGTGGACTAGCGGGTGTTCAAGAGACCCAGTACTTC; CDR3: CASSGLAGVQETQYF
V: TRBV20-1; size: .; J: TRBJ2-5; D: .; DNA: TGCAGTGCCCCGAAGGGGGCCCAGTACTTC; CDR3: CSAPKGAQYF
V: TRBV4-1; size: .; J: TRBJ1-1; D: TRBD1; DNA: TGCGCCAGCAGCCCTGGACAGGGCACTGAAGCTTTCTTT; CDR3: CASSPGQGTEAFF
V: TRBV28; size: .; J: TRBJ1-2; D: TRBD1; DNA: TGTGCCAGCAGTTCAGCCGGGACAGGGGGCGATGGCTACACCTTC; CDR3: CASSSAGTGGDGYTF
V: TRBV2; size: .; J: TRBJ2-3; D: .; DNA: TGTGCCAGCAGTGGAACGGGGACTTCCACGCAGTATTTT; CDR3: CASSGTGTSTQYF
V: TRBV27; size: .; J: TRBJ2-5; D: .; DNA: TGTGCCAGCGGGGGGGCGAACCAAGAGACCCAGTACTTC; CDR3: CASGGANQETQYF
V: TRBV5-1; size: .; J: TRBJ2-3; D: TRBD2; DNA: TGCGCCAGCAGCCAACGACTGGCAGGGCGGGGGGCGGATACGCAGTATTTT; CDR3: CASSQRLAGRGADTQYF
V: TRBV6-6; size: .; J: TRBJ1-4; D: .; DNA: TGTGCCAGCAGTTACCCTCTAAAAGAAAAACTGTTTTTT; CDR3: CASSYPLKEKLFF
V: TRBV4-1; size: .; J: TRBJ2-7; D: TRBD1; DNA: TGCGCCAGCAGCCAAGATGGCAGGGGGTATTACGAGCAGTACTTC; CDR3: CASSQDGRGYYEQYF
V: TRBV4-2; size: .; J: TRBJ2-7; D: .; DNA: TGTGCCAGCAGCCAAGTCCTCTCCTACGAGCAGTACTTC; CDR3: CASSQVLSYEQYF
V: TRBV9; size: .; J: TRBJ2-7; D: .; DNA: TGTGCCAGCAGTCTAGAACCGAGCTACGAGCAGTACTTC; CDR3: CASSLEPSYEQYF
V: TRBV30; size: .; J: TRBJ1-1; D: TRBD1; DNA: TGTGCCTGGATACGCGACAGGGGTGGAGCAGCTTTCTTT; CDR3: CAWIRDRGGAAFF
V: TRBV6-5; size: .; J: TRBJ1-1; D: TRBD1; DNA: TGTGCCAGCAGTTGGGGACAGGGGAACACTGAAGCTTTCTTT; CDR3: CASSWGQGNTEAFF
V: TRBV7-8; size: .; J: TRBJ2-3; D: .; DNA: TGTGCCAGCCAGGTCGGGGGGCGGGATACGCAGTATTTT; CDR3: CASQVGGRDTQYF
V: TRBV10-3; size: .; J: TRBJ2-1; D: .; DNA: TGTGCCATCAGTGAGTCGGCTAGCTGGAATGAGCAGTTCTTC; CDR3: CAISESASWNEQFF
V: TRBV11-2; size: .; J: TRBJ1-2; D: .; DNA: TGTGCCAGCAGCCCCTTGCGCGGGCCGACTAACTATGGCTACACCTTC; CDR3: CASSPLRGPTNYGYTF
V: TRBV5-1; size: .; J: TRBJ2-7; D: .; DNA: TGCGCCAGCAGCGAGGAGGGTTTTTGGAGCTCCTACGAGCAGTACTTC; CDR3: CASSEEGFWSSYEQYF
V: TRBV5-1; size: .; J: TRBJ1-1; D: TRBD1; DNA: TGCGCCAGCAGCGAAATAACAGGGGCCTACACTGAAGCTTTCTTT; CDR3: CASSEITGAYTEAFF
V: TRBV19; size: .; J: TRBJ1-5; D: .; DNA: TGTGCCAGTAGTACACAGCATAGCAATCAGCCCCAGCATTTT; CDR3: CASSTQHSNQPQHF
V: TRBV15; size: .; J: TRBJ1-1; D: TRBD1; DNA: TGTGCCACCAGCAGAGAAGCAGGGGGCTTTAGTGAAGCTTTCTTT; CDR3: CATSREAGGFSEAFF
V: TRBV11-2; size: .; J: TRBJ2-1; D: .; DNA: TGTGCCAGCAGCTCAAGCAAGAGCTCCTACAATGAGCAGTTCTTC; CDR3: CASSSSKSSYNEQFF
V: TRBV7-2; size: .; J: TRBJ2-2; D: TRBD2; DNA: TGTGCCAGCAGCCAAAAGAGCGGGGGGACGGGGGAGCTGTTTTTT; CDR3: CASSQKSGGTGELFF
V: TRBV6-6; size: few; J: TRBJ1-1; D: .; DNA: TGTGCCAGCAGTTACAAGGGAGGTACTGAAGCTTTCTTT; CDR3: CASSYKGGTEAFF
V: TRBV2; size: .; J: TRBJ2-3; D: TRBD2; DNA: TGTGCCAGCAGCACCCACTTAGGACTAGCGGTGAAAACAGATACGCAGTATTTT; CDR3: CASSTHLGLAVKTDTQYF
V: TRBV9; size: few; J: TRBJ1-4; D: TRBD1; DNA: TGTGCCAGCAGCTTCGCCGGGACAGTCAATGAAAAACTGTTTTTT; CDR3: CASSFAGTVNEKLFF
V: TRBV4-2; size: .; J: TRBJ2-3; D: .; DNA: TGTGCCAGCAGCCAAGTTAGCGCCACAGATACGCAGTATTTT; CDR3: CASSQVSATDTQYF
V: TRBV27; size: .; J: TRBJ1-1; D: TRBD1; DNA: TGTGCCAGCAGTCCTGACAGGGGGACTGAAGCTTTCTTT; CDR3: CASSPDRGTEAFF